The 19 T cell receptor beta chains below all came from one sample that was sequenced in a study of liver allograft versus peripheral blood T cells. As for the study in general: The authors compared T cell receptor repertoires in transplanted livers with those in the peripheral blood of recipients.

TCRdb processed the reads anew with MiXCR; each CDR3 protein has one entry. The repertoire holds about 15,000 distinct CDR3 sequences, with about 20% as singletons. These TCRs come from a human patient who had a liver transplant. Some T cells may be provided by the graft donor.

This chain joins TRBV12-3 or TRBV12-4 and TRBJ1-2; 7 bases map to TRBD1. Losses at the gene ends were 0 bases for V and 7 bases for J; bases not matched to a gene: 5. The CDR3 is 14 amino acids. CDR3 region: CASSLALGQLGYTF. The DNA for the CDR3 is TGTGCCAGCAGTTTAGCGCTGGGACAGCTTGGCTACACCTTC.

The chain joins TRBV20-1 to TRBJ1-2, with TRBD1 matching 8 bases. CDR3 size: 14 residues. CDR1 and CDR2 from the germline V gene are DFQATT and SNEGSKA (reference sequence). J was trimmed by 3 bases and V by 7 bases; bases with no gene match: 10. The DNA for the CDR3 is TGCAGTGTTAGGGGCCAGGGGGCAGACTATGGCTACACCTTC. It is translated as CSVRGQGADYGYTF.

This clonotype was counted between two and nine times. The chain combines TRBV13 with TRBJ1-2; 10 bases match TRBD1. V lost 5 bases and J lost 8; bases outside the gene matches: 8. Germline values: CDR1 PRHDT, CDR2 FYEKMQ (reference sequence). This CDR3 spans 14 amino acids. CDR3 DNA sequence: TGTGCCAGCAGCAACCGGGACAGGGGCACAGGCTACACCTTC. Protein: CASSNRDRGTGYTF.

This chain joins TRBV12-3 or TRBV12-4 and TRBJ1-5; TRBD1 matches at 7 bases. The CDR3 consists of 14 residues. V dropped 1 base and J dropped 4; count of bases not matched to a gene: 1. CDR3 residues: CASSLEGANQPQHF. The CDR3 DNA sequence: TGTGCCAGCAGTTTAGAGGGGGCGAATCAGCCCCAGCATTTT.

This clonotype is deemed medium-sized. The rearrangement uses TRBV6-6 and TRBJ1-1; the D is unclear. Trimming cost V 2 bases and J 10 bases, with 8 bases left between them. CDR1 is MNHNY and CDR2 is SVGAGI in the germline V gene (reference sequence). The CDR3 is 11 residues long. CDR3 coding DNA: TGTGCCAGCAGTTACATGGGTGGAGCTTTCTTT. Translating gives CASSYMGGAFF.

By share, this clonotype ranks as medium-sized (0.01 to 0.1%). The rearrangement joins TRBV18 to TRBJ1-3; D might be TRBD1 (5 bases). V was clipped by 3 bases and J by 4 bases, with 10 bases between them. The germline gives CDR1 KGHSH, CDR2 LQKENI. CDR3 size: 14 residues. The CDR3 here is CASSPGLLGNTIYF. CDR3 bases: TGTGCCAGCTCACCGGGACTGTTGGGAAACACCATATATTTT.

This clonotype was counted between two and nine times. The J gene is TRBJ1-4, the V gene TRBV7-9; D not resolved. CDR1 SEHNR and CDR2 FQNEAQ come from the germline V gene (reference sequence). CDR3 size: 14 residues. V dropped 6 bases and J dropped 8 bases, with 16 bases sitting between them. The CDR3 nucleotides read TGTGCCAGCAGTTTGGACGGACGTCAGGAAAAACTGTTTTTT. This codes for CASSLDGRQEKLFF.

The rearrangement joins TRBV6-1 to TRBJ1-4; weak D call: TRBD1 (5 bases). CDR3 length equals 15 residues. V lost 3 bases, J lost 5 bases, and 13 bases lay in between. CDR1 is MNHNS, CDR2 SASEGT, per germline. CDR3 residues: CASSEAGGINEKLFF. CDR3 in DNA: TGTGCCAGCAGTGAGGCCGGGGGGATAAATGAAAAACTGTTTTTT.

This clonotype was seen at least ten times. The chain links TRBV11-2 to TRBJ1-3; D is uncertain. The CDR3 sequence is 15 residues long. The V end lost 5 bases, the J end lost 9 bases, and 20 bases lay between the germline ends. Germline-derived CDR1 and CDR2 are SGHAT and FQNNGV. Here the CDR3 reads CASSAGRGLGATIYF. The CDR3 DNA reads as TGTGCCAGCAGCGCAGGACGGGGTCTCGGAGCCACCATATATTTT.

This chain uses TRBV7-2 with TRBJ2-3, with 8 nucleotides matching TRBD2. Trimming at V came to 1 base and at J to 2 bases, leaving 8 bases not matched to a gene. CDR1 and CDR2 (germline): SGHTA, FQGNSA. There are 17 residues in the CDR3. As DNA, the CDR3 is TGTGCCAGCAGCTTAGTTACTAGCGGACTACTCACAGATACGCAGTATTTT. It translates to CASSLVTSGLLTDTQYF.

The table lists this clonotype with a few counts. The V call is TRBV9, the J call TRBJ1-2, with D possibly TRBD1 on 6 matching bases. Germline loops: CDR1 SGDLS, CDR2 YYNGEE. V shed 4 bases and J shed 7 bases, with 17 bases lying between them. This CDR3 comprises 14 residues. The CDR3, as DNA: TGTGCCAGCAGCCCGGAGGGGGGAAGGGTTGGCTACACCTTC. Translation: CASSPEGGRVGYTF.

By share, this clonotype counts as medium-sized. In nucleotides, the CDR3 is TGTGCCAGCAGCTCGGGAGTTTCTGGGGCCAACGTCCTGACTTTC. Translation gives CASSSGVSGANVLTF. The V gene is TRBV5-6, the J gene TRBJ2-6; weak D call: TRBD2 (6 bases). Trimming left V 3 bases short and J 1 base short, with 8 bases between. There are 15 residues in the CDR3. CDR1 and CDR2 (germline): SGHDT, YYEEEE.

Points on this clonotype: As the CDR3 is not closed by the conserved phenylalanine or tryptophan, this likely results from a read error. The DNA is omitted, as the CDR3 cannot be located on it reliably, and the CDR3 follows TCRdb's listing. This sequence joins TRBV29-1 and TRBJ2-6; the D segment call TRBD1 is taken from the table without a DNA check. CDR1 and CDR2 (germline): SQVTM, ANQGSEA. Termini included, the CDR3 measures 9 amino acids. CDR3 residues: CSVEDPPGT.

This clonotype has ten or more counts. The gene calls are TRBV6-2 or TRBV6-3 and TRBJ1-2; tentative D call: TRBD1 (6 bases). CDR1 is MNHEY, CDR2 SVGEGT, per germline. This CDR3 contains 14 residues. Deletions cut 6 bases from V and 0 bases from J, with 11 bases between. The CDR3 nucleotides are TGTGCCAGCAGGCCCGGACAGTCTAACTATGGCTACACCTTC. Protein sequence: CASRPGQSNYGYTF.

The chain is built from TRBV5-6 and TRBJ1-5, with TRBD1 matching over 9 bases. Germline V CDR1 and CDR2: SGHDT, YYEEEE. Trimming removed 2 bases from V and 4 bases from J; junction bases left unmatched: 4. This CDR3 is 15 amino acids long. The CDR3 loop is CASSFGTGRNQPQHF. CDR3 bases: TGTGCCAGCAGCTTCGGGACAGGGAGGAATCAGCCCCAGCATTTT.

This clonotype is medium-sized (0.01 to 0.1%). The rearrangement joins TRBV29-1 to TRBJ1-1; D unresolved. The V gene lost 5 bases and the J gene lost 1 base, with 14 bases spanning the gap. The germline gives CDR1 SQVTM, CDR2 ANQGSEA. The CDR3 totals 14 residues. The CDR3 sequence is CSVRGQDPNTEAFF. CDR3 coding DNA: TGCAGCGTTCGAGGGCAGGACCCGAACACTGAAGCTTTCTTT.

This clonotype was seen ten or more times. The chain couples TRBV6-1 to TRBJ1-1; TRBD1 might be the D (6 bases). Germline V lookup: CDR1 MNHNS, CDR2 SASEGT. The CDR3 is made up of 14 amino acids. V was trimmed by 7 bases and J by 1 base, leaving 13 bases between them. CDR3 protein: CASTDSSTNTEAFF. The CDR3, as DNA: TGTGCCAGCACGGACAGTTCGACGAACACTGAAGCTTTCTTT.

The genes are TRBV7-2 and TRBJ2-1; weak D call: TRBD1 (6 bases). CDR1 is SGHTA, CDR2 FQGNSA, per germline. Between the trimmed V and J ends, which lost 6 bases and 4 bases, there was a span of 19 bases. The CDR3 contains 16 residues. CDR3 sequence: CASRVPMGALYNEQFF. In nucleotides, the CDR3 is TGTGCCAGCAGAGTACCGATGGGGGCCTTATACAATGAGCAGTTCTTC.

The chain links TRBV12-3 or TRBV12-4 to TRBJ2-2; no clear D. The CDR3 sequence is 14 residues long. V lost 1 base and J lost 3, with 6 bases in between. The CDR3 is CASSLGGYTGELFF. The CDR3 bases are TGTGCCAGCAGTTTAGGAGGTTACACCGGGGAGCTGTTTTTT.